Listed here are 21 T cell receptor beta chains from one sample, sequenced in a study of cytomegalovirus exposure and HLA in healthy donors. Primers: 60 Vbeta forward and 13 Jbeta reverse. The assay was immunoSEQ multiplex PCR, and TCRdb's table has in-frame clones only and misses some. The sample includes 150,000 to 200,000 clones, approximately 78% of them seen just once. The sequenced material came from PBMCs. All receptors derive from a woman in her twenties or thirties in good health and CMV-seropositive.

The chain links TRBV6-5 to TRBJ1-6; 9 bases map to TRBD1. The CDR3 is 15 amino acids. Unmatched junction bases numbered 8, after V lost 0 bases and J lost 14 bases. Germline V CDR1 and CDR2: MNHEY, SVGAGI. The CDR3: CASSYSRGQGVTLHF. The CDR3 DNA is TGTGCCAGCAGTTACTCTAGGGGACAGGGTGTGACCCTCCACTTT.

The CDR3 DNA follows: TGTGCCAGCACCCTCGACAGGAACCAAGAGACCCAGTACTTC. This sequence encodes CASTLDRNQETQYF. The chain recombines TRBV5-8 with TRBJ2-5; D perhaps matches TRBD1 (6 bases). The V and J ends lost 6 bases and 0 bases respectively, with 12 bases between them. This CDR3 spans 14 amino acids. Germline CDR1 SGHTS, CDR2 YDEGEE.

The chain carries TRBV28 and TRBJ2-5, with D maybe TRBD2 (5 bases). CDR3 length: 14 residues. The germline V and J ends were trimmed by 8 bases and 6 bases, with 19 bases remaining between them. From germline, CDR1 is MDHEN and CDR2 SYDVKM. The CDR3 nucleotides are TGTGCCAGCGTTTCTCAGGAGGCCGGGAAGACCCAGTACTTC. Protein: CASVSQEAGKTQYF.

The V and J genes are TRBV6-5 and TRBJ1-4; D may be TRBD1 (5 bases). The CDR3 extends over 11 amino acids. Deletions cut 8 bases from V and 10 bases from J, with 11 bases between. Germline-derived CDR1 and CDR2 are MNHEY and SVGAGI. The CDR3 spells CASLGGTKLFF. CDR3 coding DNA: TGTGCCAGCCTGGGGGGAACAAAACTGTTTTTT.

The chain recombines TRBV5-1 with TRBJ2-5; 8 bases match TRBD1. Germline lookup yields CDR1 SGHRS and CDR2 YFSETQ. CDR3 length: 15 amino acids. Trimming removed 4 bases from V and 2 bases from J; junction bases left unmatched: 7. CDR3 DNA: TGCGCCAGCAGCCCAGGACAGGGCCTACAAGAGACCCAGTACTTC. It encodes CASSPGQGLQETQYF.

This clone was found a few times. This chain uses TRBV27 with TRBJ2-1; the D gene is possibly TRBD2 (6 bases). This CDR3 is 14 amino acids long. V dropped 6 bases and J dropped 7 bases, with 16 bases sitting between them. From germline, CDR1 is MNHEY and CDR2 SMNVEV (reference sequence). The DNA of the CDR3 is TGTGCCAGCAGGGCGGGACTCTCACTGAATGAGCAGTTCTTC. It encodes CASRAGLSLNEQFF.

The CDR3 sequence: CASSQQGFSYEQYF. Here the CDR3 DNA reads TGTGCCAGCAGTCAACAGGGGTTCTCCTACGAGCAGTACTTC. This chain links TRBV6-6 with TRBJ2-7; 7 bases align to TRBD1. The length of the CDR3 is 14 residues. The germline gives CDR1 MNHNY, CDR2 SVGAGI (reference sequence). Unmatched junction bases numbered 4, after V lost 5 bases and J lost 0 bases.

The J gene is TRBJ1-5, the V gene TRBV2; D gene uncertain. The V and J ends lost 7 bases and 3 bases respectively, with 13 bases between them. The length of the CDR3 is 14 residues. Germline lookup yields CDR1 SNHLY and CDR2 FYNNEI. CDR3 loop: CASTPDSLNQPQHF. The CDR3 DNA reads TGTGCCAGCACCCCTGACTCCCTCAATCAGCCCCAGCATTTT.

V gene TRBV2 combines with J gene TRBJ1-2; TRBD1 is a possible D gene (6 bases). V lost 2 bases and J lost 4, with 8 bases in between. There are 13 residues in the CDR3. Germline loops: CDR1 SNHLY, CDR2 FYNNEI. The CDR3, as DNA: TGTGCCAGCAGTGAAATGGACAGCTATGGCTACACCTTC. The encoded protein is CASSEMDSYGYTF.

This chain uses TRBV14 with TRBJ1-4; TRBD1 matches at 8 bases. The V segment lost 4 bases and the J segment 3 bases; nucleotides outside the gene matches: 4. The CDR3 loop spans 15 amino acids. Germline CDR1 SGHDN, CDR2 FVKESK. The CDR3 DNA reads TGTGCCAGCAGCCGGCTGGGACAGGCTAATGAAAAACTGTTTTTT. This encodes CASSRLGQANEKLFF.

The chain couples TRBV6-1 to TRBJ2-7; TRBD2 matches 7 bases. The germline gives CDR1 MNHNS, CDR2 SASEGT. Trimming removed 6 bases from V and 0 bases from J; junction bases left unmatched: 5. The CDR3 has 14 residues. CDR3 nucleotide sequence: TGTGCCAGCAGAGCTAGCGGAAGCTCCTACGAGCAGTACTTC. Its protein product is CASRASGSSYEQYF.

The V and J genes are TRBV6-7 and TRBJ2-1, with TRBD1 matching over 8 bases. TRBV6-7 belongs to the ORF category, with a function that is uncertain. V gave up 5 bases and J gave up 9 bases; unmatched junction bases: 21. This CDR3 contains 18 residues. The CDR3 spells CASSTPTGAEFGRREQFF. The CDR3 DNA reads TGTGCCAGCAGTACCCCGACAGGGGCCGAATTCGGTCGCCGTGAGCAGTTCTTC.

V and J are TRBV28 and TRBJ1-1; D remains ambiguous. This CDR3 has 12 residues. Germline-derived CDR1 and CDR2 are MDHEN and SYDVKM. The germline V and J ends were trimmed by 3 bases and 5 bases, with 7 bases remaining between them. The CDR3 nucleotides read TGTGCCAGCAGTTTCGACGGGACTGAAGCTTTCTTT. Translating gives CASSFDGTEAFF. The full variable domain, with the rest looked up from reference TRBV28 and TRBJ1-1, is DVKVTQSSRYLVKRTGEKVFLECVQDMDHENMFWYRQDPGLGLRLIYFSYDVKMKEKGDIPEGYSVSREKKERFSLILESASTNQTSMYLCASSFDGTEAFFGQGTRLTVV.

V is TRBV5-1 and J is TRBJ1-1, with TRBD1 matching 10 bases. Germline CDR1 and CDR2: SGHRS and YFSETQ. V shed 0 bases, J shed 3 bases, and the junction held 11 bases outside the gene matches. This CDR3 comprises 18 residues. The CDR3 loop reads CASSLGDRGPPMDTEAFF. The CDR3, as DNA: TGCGCCAGCAGCTTGGGGGACAGGGGACCCCCGATGGACACTGAAGCTTTCTTT.

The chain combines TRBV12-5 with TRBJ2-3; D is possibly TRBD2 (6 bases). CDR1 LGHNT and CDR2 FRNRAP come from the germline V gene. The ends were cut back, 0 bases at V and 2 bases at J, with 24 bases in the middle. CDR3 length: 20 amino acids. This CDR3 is CASGLVLSPVAGNLTDTQYF. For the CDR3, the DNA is TGTGCTAGTGGTTTGGTCCTCTCCCCAGTGGCGGGAAACCTCACAGATACGCAGTATTTT.

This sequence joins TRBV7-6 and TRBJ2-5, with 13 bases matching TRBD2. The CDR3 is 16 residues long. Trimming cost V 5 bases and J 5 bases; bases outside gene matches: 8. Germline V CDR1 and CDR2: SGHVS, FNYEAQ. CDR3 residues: CASSTLAGGRSETQYF. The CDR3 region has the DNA TGTGCCAGCAGCACACTAGCGGGGGGGCGGTCGGAGACCCAGTACTTC.

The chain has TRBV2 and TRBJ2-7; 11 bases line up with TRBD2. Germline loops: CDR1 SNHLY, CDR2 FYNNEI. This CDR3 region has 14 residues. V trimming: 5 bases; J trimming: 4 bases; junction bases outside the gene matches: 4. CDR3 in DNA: TGTGCCAGCAGTAGTACTAGCGGGAGTTACGAGCAGTACTTC. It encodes CASSSTSGSYEQYF.

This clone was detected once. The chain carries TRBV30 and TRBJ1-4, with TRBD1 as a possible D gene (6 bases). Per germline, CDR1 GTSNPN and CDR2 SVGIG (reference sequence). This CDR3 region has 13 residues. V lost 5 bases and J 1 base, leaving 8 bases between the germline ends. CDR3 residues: CAWGGRTNEKLFF. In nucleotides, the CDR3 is TGTGCCTGGGGGGGCAGAACTAATGAAAAACTGTTTTTT.

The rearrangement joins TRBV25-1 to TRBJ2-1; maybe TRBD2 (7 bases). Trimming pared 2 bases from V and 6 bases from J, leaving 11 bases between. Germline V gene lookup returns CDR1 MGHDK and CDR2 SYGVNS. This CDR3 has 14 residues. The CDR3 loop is CASSEGGGANEQFF. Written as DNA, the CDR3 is TGTGCCAGCAGTGAAGGTGGGGGGGCCAATGAGCAGTTCTTC.

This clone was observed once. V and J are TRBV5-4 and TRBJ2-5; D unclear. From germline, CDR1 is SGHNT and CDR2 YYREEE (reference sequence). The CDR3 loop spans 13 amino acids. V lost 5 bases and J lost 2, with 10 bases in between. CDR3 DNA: TGTGCCAGCAGTCTCCTCAGGCAAGAGACCCAGTACTTC. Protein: CASSLLRQETQYF.

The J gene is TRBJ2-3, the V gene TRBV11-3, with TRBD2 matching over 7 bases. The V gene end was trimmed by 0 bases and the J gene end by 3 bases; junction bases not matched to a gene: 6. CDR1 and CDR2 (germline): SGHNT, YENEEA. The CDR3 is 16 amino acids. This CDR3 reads CASSLEGRERTDTQYF. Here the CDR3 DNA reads TGTGCCAGCAGCTTAGAGGGGCGGGAGAGGACAGATACGCAGTATTTT.